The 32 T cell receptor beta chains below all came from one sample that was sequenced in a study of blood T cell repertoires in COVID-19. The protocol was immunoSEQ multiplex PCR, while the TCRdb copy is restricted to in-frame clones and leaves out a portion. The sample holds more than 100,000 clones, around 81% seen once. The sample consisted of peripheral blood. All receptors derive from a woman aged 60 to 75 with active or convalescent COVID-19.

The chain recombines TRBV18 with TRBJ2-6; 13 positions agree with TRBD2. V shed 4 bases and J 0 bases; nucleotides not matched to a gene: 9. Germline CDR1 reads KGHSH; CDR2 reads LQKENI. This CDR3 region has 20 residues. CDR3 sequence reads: CASSRAGLAGDYSGANVLTF. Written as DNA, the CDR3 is TGTGCCAGCTCACGGGCCGGACTAGCGGGAGACTACTCTGGGGCCAACGTCCTGACTTTC.

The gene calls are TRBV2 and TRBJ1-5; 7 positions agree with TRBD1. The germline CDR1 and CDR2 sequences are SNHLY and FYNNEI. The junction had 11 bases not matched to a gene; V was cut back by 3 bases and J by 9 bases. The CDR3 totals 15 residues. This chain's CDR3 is CASSETGRPPWPQHF. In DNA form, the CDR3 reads TGTGCCAGCAGTGAGACAGGGAGGCCCCCATGGCCCCAGCATTTT.

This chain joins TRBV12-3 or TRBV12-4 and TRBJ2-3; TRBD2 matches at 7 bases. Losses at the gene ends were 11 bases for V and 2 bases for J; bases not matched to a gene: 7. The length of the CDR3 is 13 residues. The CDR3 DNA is TGTGCCGGGCGCGGGAGCCCCACAGATACGCAGTATTTT. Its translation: CAGRGSPTDTQYF.

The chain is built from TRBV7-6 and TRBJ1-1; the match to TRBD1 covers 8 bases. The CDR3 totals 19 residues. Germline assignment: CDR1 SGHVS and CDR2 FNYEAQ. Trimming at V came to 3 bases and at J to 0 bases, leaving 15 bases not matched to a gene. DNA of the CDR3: TGTGCCAGCAGCTTGCGGACAGGGCTATCTGATGGGCTGAACACTGAAGCTTTCTTT. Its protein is CASSLRTGLSDGLNTEAFF.

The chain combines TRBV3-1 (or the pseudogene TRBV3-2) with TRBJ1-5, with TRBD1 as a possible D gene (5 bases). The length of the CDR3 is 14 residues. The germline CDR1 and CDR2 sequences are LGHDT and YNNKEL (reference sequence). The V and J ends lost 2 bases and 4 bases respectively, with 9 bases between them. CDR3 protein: CASSQIGANQPQHF. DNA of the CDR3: TGTGCCAGCAGCCAAATAGGGGCGAATCAGCCCCAGCATTTT.

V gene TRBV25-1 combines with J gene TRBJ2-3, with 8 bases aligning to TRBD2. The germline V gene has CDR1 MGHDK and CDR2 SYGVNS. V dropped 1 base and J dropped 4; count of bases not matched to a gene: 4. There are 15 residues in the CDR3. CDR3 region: CASSESGTSSDTQYF. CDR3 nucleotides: TGTGCCAGCAGTGAATCCGGGACTAGTTCAGATACGCAGTATTTT. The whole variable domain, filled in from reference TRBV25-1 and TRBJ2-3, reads EADIYQTPRYLVIGTGKKITLECSQTMGHDKMYWYQQDPGMELHLIHYSYGVNSTEKGDLSSESTVSRIRTEHFPLTLESARPSHTSQYLCASSESGTSSDTQYFGPGTRLTVL.

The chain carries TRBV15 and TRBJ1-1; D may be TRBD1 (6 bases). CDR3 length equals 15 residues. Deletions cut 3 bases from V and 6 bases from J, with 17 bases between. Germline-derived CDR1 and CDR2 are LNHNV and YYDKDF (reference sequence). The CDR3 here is CATSSQDRLTSEAFF. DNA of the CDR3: TGTGCCACCAGCAGCCAAGACAGGTTGACGTCTGAAGCTTTCTTT.

The CDR3 region is CASSQDKGVLNTEAFF. In nucleotides, the CDR3 is TGTGCCAGCAGCCAAGATAAGGGGGTCTTGAACACTGAAGCTTTCTTT. The V gene is TRBV3-1 (or the pseudogene TRBV3-2), the J gene TRBJ1-1; perhaps TRBD1 as D (6 bases). The V end lost 0 bases, the J end lost 0 bases, and 11 bases lay between the germline ends. CDR3 length: 16 amino acids. The germline CDR1 and CDR2 sequences are LGHDT and YNNKEL (reference sequence).

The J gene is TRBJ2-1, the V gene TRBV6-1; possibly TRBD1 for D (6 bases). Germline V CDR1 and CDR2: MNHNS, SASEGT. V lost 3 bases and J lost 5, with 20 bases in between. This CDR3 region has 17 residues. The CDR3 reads CASSDKGHRSLNNEQFF. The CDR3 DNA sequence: TGTGCCAGCAGTGACAAGGGACACCGCTCCCTTAACAATGAGCAGTTCTTC.

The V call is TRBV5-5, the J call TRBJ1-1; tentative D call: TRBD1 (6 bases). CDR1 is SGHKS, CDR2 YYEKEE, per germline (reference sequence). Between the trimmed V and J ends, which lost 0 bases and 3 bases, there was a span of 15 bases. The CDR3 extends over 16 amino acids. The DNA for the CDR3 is TGTGCCAGCAGCTTGGCGGCGGGGGGGGCTTACACTGAAGCTTTCTTT. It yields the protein CASSLAAGGAYTEAFF. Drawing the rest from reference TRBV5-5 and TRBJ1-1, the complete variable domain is DAGVTQSPTHLIKTRGQQVTLRCSPISGHKSVSWYQQVLGQGPQFIFQYYEKEERGRGNFPDRFSARQFPNYSSELNVNALLLGDSALYLCASSLAAGGAYTEAFFGQGTRLTVV.

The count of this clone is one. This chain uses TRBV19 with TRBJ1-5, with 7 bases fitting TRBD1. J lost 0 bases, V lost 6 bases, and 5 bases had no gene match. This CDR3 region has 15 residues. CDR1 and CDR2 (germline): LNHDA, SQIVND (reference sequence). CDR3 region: CASSRQGNSNQPQHF. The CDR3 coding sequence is TGTGCCAGTAGCCGACAGGGTAATAGCAATCAGCCCCAGCATTTT.

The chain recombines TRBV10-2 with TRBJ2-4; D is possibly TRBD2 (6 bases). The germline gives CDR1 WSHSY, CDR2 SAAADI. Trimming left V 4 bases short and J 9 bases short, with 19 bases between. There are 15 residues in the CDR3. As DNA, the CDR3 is TGCGCCAGCAGTGGGGAAAGAACCATGCGGGGCATTCAGTACTTC. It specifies CASSGERTMRGIQYF.

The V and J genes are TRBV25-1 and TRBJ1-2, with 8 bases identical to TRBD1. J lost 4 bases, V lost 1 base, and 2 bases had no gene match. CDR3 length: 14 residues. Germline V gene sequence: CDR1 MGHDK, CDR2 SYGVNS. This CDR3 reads CASSESTGAYGYTF. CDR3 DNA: TGTGCCAGCAGTGAATCGACAGGGGCCTATGGCTACACCTTC.

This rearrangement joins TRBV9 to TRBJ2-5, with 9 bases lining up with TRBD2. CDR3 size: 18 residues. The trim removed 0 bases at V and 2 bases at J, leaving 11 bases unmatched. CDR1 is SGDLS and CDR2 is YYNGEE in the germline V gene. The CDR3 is CASSVEGSGGALQETQYF. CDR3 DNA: TGTGCCAGCAGCGTAGAGGGTAGCGGGGGAGCCCTTCAAGAGACCCAGTACTTC.

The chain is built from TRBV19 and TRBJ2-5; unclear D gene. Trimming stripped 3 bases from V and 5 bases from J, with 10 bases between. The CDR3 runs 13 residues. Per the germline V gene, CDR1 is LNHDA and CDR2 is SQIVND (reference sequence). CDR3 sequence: CASSILAAETQYF. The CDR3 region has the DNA TGTGCCAGTAGTATCCTGGCCGCCGAGACCCAGTACTTC.

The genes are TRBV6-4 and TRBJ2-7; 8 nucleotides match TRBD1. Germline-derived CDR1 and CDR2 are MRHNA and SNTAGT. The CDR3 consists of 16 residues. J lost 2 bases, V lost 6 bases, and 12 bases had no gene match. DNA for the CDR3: TGTGCCAGCAGCATCAAGAAGGGACAGGTAACCTACGAGCAGTACGTC. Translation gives CASSIKKGQVTYEQYV.

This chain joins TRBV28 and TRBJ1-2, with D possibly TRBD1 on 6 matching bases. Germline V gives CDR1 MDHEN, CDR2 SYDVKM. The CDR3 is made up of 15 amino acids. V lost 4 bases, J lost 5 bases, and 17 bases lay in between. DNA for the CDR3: TGTGCCAGCAGTTCCAACAGGGTTTTTATATATGGCTACACCTTC. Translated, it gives CASSSNRVFIYGYTF.

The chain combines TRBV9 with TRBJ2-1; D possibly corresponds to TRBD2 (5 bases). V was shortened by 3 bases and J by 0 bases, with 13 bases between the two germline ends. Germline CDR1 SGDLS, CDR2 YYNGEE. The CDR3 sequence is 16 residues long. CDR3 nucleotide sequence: TGTGCCAGCAGCGCCGGAGGTGGCGGCTCCTACAATGAGCAGTTCTTC. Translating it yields CASSAGGGGSYNEQFF.

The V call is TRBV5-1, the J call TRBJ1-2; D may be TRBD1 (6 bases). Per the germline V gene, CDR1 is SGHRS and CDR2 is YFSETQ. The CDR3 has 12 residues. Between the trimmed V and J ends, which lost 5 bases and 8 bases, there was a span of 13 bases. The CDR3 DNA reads TGCGCCAGCAGTACAGGGTCCACCGGCTACACCTTC. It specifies CASSTGSTGYTF.

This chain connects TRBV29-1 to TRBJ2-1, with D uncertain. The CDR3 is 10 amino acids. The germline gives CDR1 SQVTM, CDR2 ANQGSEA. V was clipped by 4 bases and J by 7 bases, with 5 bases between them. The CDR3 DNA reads TGCAGCGTTGCTATTAATGAGCAGTTCTTC. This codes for CSVAINEQFF.

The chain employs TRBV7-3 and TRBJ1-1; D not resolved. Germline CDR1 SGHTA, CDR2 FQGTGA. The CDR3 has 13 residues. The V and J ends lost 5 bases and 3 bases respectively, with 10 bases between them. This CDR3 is CASSPTRDTEAFF. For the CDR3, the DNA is TGTGCCAGCAGCCCCACGAGGGACACTGAAGCTTTCTTT.

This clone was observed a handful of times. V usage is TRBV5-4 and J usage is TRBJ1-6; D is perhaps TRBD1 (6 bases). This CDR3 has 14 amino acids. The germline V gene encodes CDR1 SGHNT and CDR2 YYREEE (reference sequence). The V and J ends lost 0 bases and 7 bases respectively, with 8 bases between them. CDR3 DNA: TGTGCCAGCAGCTTGGTGCAGGGGAATTCACCCCTCCACTTT. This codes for CASSLVQGNSPLHF.

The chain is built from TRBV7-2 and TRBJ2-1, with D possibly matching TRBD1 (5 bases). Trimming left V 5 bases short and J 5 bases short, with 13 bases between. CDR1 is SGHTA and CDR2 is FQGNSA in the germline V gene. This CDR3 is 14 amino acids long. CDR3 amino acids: CASSLNRGDNEQFF. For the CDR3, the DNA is TGTGCCAGCAGCCTAAATAGGGGTGACAATGAGCAGTTCTTC.

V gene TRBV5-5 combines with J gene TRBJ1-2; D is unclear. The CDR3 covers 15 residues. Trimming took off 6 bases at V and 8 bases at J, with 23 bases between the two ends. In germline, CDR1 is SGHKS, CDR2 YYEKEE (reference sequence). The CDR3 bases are TGTGCCAGCAACACCTATCAGGTGGAAGGAACGGGCTACACCTTC. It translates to CASNTYQVEGTGYTF.

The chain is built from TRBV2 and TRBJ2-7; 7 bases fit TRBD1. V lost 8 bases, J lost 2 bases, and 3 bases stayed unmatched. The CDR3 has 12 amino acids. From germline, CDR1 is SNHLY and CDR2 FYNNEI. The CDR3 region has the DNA TGTGCCAGCTGGACAGGAACCTACGAGCAGTACGTC. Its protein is CASWTGTYEQYV.

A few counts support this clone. CDR3 sequence: CASSFNRGSKNIQYF. In nucleotides, the CDR3 is TGTGCCAGCAGCTTTAACAGGGGGTCCAAAAACATTCAGTACTTC. The rearrangement links TRBV7-8 to TRBJ2-4; TRBD1 matches 8 bases. The CDR3 totals 15 residues. J was trimmed by 2 bases and V by 3 bases; bases with no gene match: 3. Germline CDR1 reads SGHVS; CDR2 reads FQNEAQ. The full variable domain, completed using reference TRBV7-8 and TRBJ2-4, is GAGVSQSPRYKVAKRGQDVALRCDPISGHVSLFWYQQALGQGPEFLTYFQNEAQLDKSGLPSDRFFAERPEGSVSTLKIQRTQQEDSAVYLCASSFNRGSKNIQYFGAGTRLSVL.

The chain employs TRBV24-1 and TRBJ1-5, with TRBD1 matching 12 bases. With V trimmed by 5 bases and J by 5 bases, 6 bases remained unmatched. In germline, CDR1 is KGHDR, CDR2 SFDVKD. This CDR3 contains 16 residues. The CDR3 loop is CATSAGGQGAHQPQHF. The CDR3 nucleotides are TGTGCCACCAGTGCCGGGGGACAGGGGGCGCATCAGCCCCAGCATTTT.

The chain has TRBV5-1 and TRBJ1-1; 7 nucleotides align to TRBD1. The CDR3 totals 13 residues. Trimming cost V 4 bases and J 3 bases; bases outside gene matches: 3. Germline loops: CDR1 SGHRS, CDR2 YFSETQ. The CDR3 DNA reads TGCGCCAGCAGCCTAGACAGGGACACTGAAGCTTTCTTT. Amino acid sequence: CASSLDRDTEAFF.

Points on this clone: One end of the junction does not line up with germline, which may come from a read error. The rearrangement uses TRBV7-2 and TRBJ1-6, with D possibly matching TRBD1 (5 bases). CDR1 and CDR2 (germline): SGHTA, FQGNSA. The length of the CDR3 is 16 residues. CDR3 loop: CASRRQSSSSNSPLHF. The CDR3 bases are TGTGCCAGCAGGCGACAGTCGAGCTCCTCTAATTCACCCCTCCACTTT.

CDR3 protein: CASSYSWPSGSTMQYF. The CDR3 nucleotides are TGTGCCAGCAGTTACTCGTGGCCTAGCGGGAGTACGATGCAGTACTTC. The chain combines TRBV6-5 with TRBJ2-7; TRBD2 agrees at 10 bases. This CDR3 comprises 16 residues. Germline loops: CDR1 MNHEY, CDR2 SVGAGI. The trim removed 0 bases at V and 9 bases at J, leaving 11 bases unmatched.

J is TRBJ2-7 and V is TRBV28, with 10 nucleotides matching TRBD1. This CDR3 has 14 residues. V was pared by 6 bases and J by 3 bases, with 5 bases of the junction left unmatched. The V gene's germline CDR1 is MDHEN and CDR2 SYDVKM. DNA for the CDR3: TGTGCCAGCAGAGGGACAGGGGACAACTACGAGCAGTACTTC. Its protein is CASRGTGDNYEQYF.

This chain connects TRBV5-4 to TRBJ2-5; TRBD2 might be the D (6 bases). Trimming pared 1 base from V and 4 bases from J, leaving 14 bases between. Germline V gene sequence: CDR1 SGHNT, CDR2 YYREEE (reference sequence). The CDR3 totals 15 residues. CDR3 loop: CASSLSLRELETQYF. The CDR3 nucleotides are TGTGCCAGCAGCTTGTCCCTCCGGGAGTTAGAGACCCAGTACTTC.